The 14 T cell receptor beta chains presented below share a single source sample, sequenced in a study of blood T cell repertoires in COVID-19. Profiling relied on immunoSEQ multiplex PCR, and the TCRdb table lists in-frame clones only, not all of them. The table shows 150,000 to 200,000 clones, with about 90% occurring only once. Sequenced input: PBMCs or T cells enriched from blood (not recorded which). The receptors were sampled from a woman under 30 who had recovered from COVID-19.

The V and J genes are TRBV30 and TRBJ1-2; 8 nucleotides agree with TRBD1. V lost 4 bases and J lost 2; bases outside the gene matches: 6. Germline CDR1 reads GTSNPN; CDR2 reads SVGIG (reference sequence). The CDR3 length is 14 residues. CDR3 DNA sequence: TGTGCCTGGATCACCGGGACAGGCAACTATGGCTACACCTTC. It is translated as CAWITGTGNYGYTF.

V is TRBV4-2 and J is TRBJ2-2; tentative D call: TRBD2 (5 bases). The CDR3 has 16 amino acids. V was cut by 0 bases and J by 4 bases, with 12 bases left in between. CDR1 LGHNA and CDR2 YNFKEQ come from the germline V gene. CDR3 nucleotide sequence: TGTGCCAGCAGCCAAGATCAGGACTTCTCCACCGGGGAGCTGTTTTTT. Translated, it gives CASSQDQDFSTGELFF.

This chain connects TRBV3-1 (or the pseudogene TRBV3-2) to TRBJ2-7, with 10 bases that match TRBD2. Germline V lookup: CDR1 LGHDT, CDR2 YNNKEL (reference sequence). V lost 9 bases, J lost 2 bases, and 13 bases stayed unmatched. The length of the CDR3 is 16 residues. CDR3 residues: CASDHDQREGPYEQYF. The CDR3, as DNA: TGTGCCAGTGACCACGATCAGCGGGAGGGCCCCTACGAGCAGTACTTC.

This clone was recorded once. V is TRBV12-2 and J is TRBJ1-2; TRBD1, as called in the table, went unchecked against the DNA. TRBV12-2 is a known pseudogene. The CDR3 length is 17 residues. CDR3 bases: TGTGCAAGTCGCTTTGGACAGCTCAAAATTGAGGACTATGGCTACACCTTC. Translation gives CASRFGQLKIEDYGYTF.

The chain employs TRBV3-1 (or the pseudogene TRBV3-2) and TRBJ2-2; unclear D gene. The V and J ends lost 2 bases and 0 bases respectively, with 10 bases between them. Germline assignment: CDR1 LGHDT and CDR2 YNNKEL (reference sequence). This CDR3 region has 16 residues. The CDR3 reads CASSQSAEPNTGELFF. The DNA of the CDR3 is TGTGCCAGCAGCCAATCCGCGGAGCCGAACACCGGGGAGCTGTTTTTT.

The V gene is TRBV9, the J gene TRBJ1-6; 7 bases map to TRBD1. Germline V gene data show CDR1 as SGDLS and CDR2 as YYNGEE. CDR3 size: 14 residues. V lost 0 bases to trimming and J lost 9 bases; unmatched junction nucleotides: 3. CDR3 DNA: TGTGCCAGCAGCGTAGAAGGGGGCGGTTCACCCCTCCACTTT. The encoded protein is CASSVEGGGSPLHF.

The chain couples TRBV24-1 to TRBJ1-1; no definite D call. This CDR3 spans 13 amino acids. Looked up from germline, CDR1 is KGHDR and CDR2 is SFDVKD. V was shortened by 8 bases and J by 1 base, with 10 bases between the two germline ends. Here the CDR3 DNA reads TGTGCCACCAACGCGGCGGCGAACACTGAAGCTTTCTTT. As protein: CATNAAANTEAFF.

The chain recombines TRBV7-2 with TRBJ2-4, with TRBD2 identical over 7 bases. Germline values: CDR1 SGHTA, CDR2 FQGNSA. This CDR3 is 15 amino acids long. The V gene end was trimmed by 2 bases and the J gene end by 8 bases; junction bases not matched to a gene: 9. CDR3 region: CASSLRGWLADIQYF. CDR3 DNA sequence: TGTGCCAGCAGCTTAAGAGGATGGCTAGCGGACATTCAGTACTTC.

The rearrangement links TRBV7-5 to TRBJ2-1; TRBD2 reflects the table's D call only, with no check against the DNA. TRBV7-5 is listed as a pseudogene. CDR3 length equals 16 residues. This CDR3 reads CARSSRGAKSYNEQFF. In nucleotides, the CDR3 is TGTGCCAGAAGCTCGCGGGGGGCGAAATCTTACAATGAGCAGTTCTTC.

V is TRBV2 and J is TRBJ1-2; D unclear. The CDR3 extends over 15 amino acids. Germline CDR1 and CDR2: SNHLY and FYNNEI. Deletions cut 4 bases from V and 6 bases from J, with 18 bases between. Here the CDR3 reads CASSVEGAQSHGYTF. In nucleotides, the CDR3 is TGTGCCAGCAGTGTGGAGGGAGCTCAGAGTCATGGCTACACCTTC.

The rearrangement links TRBV27 to TRBJ1-1, with TRBD1 matching over 10 bases. Germline loops: CDR1 MNHEY, CDR2 SMNVEV (reference sequence). The CDR3 covers 14 residues. J lost 4 bases, V lost 5 bases, and 4 bases had no gene match. The CDR3 loop is CASSGGQGPTEAFF. CDR3 bases: TGTGCCAGCAGTGGGGGACAGGGGCCCACTGAAGCTTTCTTT.

V is TRBV28 and J is TRBJ1-2, with 11 bases matching TRBD1. Trimming cost V 6 bases and J 6 bases; bases outside gene matches: 12. The CDR3 loop spans 16 amino acids. CDR1 is MDHEN, CDR2 SYDVKM, per germline. DNA of the CDR3: TGTGCCAGCAGCCCCCACCGGGACAGGGGGAGTGATGGCTACACCTTC. Its translation: CASSPHRDRGSDGYTF.

This rearrangement joins TRBV5-4 to TRBJ2-1; TRBD2 agrees at 11 bases. The CDR3 length is 15 residues. The V gene end was trimmed by 6 bases and the J gene end by 0 bases; junction bases not matched to a gene: 2. Germline V gene data show CDR1 as SGHNT and CDR2 as YYREEE (reference sequence). The CDR3 DNA reads TGTGCCAGCACCACTAGCGGGAGCTCCTACAATGAGCAGTTCTTC. Its translation is CASTTSGSSYNEQFF.

The chain recombines TRBV30 with TRBJ1-2, with TRBD1 identical over 9 bases. Germline trimming cut 8 bases from V and 5 bases from J; bases unmatched to any gene: 9. The V gene's germline CDR1 is GTSNPN and CDR2 SVGIG (reference sequence). The CDR3 runs to 13 residues. The CDR3 nucleotides read TGTGCCGGCGACAGGGGGATCCCTTATGGCTACACCTTC. This sequence encodes CAGDRGIPYGYTF.